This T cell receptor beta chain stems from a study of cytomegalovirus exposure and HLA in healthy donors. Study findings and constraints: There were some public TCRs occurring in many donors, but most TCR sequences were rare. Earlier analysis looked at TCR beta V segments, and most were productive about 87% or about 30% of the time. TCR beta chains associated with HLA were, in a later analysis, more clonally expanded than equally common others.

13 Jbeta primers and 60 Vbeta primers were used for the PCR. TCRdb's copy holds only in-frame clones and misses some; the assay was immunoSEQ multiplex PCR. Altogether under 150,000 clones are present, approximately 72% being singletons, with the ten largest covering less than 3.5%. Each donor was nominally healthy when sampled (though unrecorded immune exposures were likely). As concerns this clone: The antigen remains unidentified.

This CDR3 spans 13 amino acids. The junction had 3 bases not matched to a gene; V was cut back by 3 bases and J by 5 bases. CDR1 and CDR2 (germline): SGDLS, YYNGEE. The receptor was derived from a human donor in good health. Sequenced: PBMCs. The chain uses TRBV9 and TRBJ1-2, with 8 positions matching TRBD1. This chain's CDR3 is CASSADRAYGYTF. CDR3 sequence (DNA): TGTGCCAGCAGCGCGGACAGGGCGTATGGCTACACCTTC.